This TCR beta chain was retrieved from a study of cytomegalovirus exposure and HLA in healthy donors. Details on this clone: Its specificity is unknown.

A multiplex PCR was run with 60 Vbeta primers and 13 Jbeta primers. The assay was immunoSEQ multiplex PCR, and TCRdb's table has in-frame clones only and misses some. Here the sample table reports about 130,000 clones. Broader study findings: It was reportedly the case that the classifier diagnosed cytomegalovirus status with high specificity and sensitivity.

This CDR3 is built from 15 residues. Germline CDR1 and CDR2: SGHRS and YFSETQ. V was pared by 3 bases and J by 5 bases, with 14 bases between. Donors counted as nominally healthy when sampled, yet unrecorded immune exposures were likely. The sample taken for sequencing was PBMCs. This receptor was taken from an older woman in good health and CMV-seronegative. The chain uses TRBV5-1 and TRBJ2-2; perhaps TRBD2 as D (5 bases). DNA of the CDR3: TGCGCCAGCAGCTCTCAAACGTCGGGAACCGGGGAGCTGTTTTTT. Encoded protein: CASSSQTSGTGELFF. The whole variable domain, filled in from reference TRBV5-1 and TRBJ2-2, reads KAGVTQTPRYLIKTRGQQVTLSCSPISGHRSVSWYQQTPGQGLQFLFEYFSETQRNKGNFPGRFSGRQFSNSRSEMNVSTLELGDSALYLCASSSQTSGTGELFFGEGSRLTVL.